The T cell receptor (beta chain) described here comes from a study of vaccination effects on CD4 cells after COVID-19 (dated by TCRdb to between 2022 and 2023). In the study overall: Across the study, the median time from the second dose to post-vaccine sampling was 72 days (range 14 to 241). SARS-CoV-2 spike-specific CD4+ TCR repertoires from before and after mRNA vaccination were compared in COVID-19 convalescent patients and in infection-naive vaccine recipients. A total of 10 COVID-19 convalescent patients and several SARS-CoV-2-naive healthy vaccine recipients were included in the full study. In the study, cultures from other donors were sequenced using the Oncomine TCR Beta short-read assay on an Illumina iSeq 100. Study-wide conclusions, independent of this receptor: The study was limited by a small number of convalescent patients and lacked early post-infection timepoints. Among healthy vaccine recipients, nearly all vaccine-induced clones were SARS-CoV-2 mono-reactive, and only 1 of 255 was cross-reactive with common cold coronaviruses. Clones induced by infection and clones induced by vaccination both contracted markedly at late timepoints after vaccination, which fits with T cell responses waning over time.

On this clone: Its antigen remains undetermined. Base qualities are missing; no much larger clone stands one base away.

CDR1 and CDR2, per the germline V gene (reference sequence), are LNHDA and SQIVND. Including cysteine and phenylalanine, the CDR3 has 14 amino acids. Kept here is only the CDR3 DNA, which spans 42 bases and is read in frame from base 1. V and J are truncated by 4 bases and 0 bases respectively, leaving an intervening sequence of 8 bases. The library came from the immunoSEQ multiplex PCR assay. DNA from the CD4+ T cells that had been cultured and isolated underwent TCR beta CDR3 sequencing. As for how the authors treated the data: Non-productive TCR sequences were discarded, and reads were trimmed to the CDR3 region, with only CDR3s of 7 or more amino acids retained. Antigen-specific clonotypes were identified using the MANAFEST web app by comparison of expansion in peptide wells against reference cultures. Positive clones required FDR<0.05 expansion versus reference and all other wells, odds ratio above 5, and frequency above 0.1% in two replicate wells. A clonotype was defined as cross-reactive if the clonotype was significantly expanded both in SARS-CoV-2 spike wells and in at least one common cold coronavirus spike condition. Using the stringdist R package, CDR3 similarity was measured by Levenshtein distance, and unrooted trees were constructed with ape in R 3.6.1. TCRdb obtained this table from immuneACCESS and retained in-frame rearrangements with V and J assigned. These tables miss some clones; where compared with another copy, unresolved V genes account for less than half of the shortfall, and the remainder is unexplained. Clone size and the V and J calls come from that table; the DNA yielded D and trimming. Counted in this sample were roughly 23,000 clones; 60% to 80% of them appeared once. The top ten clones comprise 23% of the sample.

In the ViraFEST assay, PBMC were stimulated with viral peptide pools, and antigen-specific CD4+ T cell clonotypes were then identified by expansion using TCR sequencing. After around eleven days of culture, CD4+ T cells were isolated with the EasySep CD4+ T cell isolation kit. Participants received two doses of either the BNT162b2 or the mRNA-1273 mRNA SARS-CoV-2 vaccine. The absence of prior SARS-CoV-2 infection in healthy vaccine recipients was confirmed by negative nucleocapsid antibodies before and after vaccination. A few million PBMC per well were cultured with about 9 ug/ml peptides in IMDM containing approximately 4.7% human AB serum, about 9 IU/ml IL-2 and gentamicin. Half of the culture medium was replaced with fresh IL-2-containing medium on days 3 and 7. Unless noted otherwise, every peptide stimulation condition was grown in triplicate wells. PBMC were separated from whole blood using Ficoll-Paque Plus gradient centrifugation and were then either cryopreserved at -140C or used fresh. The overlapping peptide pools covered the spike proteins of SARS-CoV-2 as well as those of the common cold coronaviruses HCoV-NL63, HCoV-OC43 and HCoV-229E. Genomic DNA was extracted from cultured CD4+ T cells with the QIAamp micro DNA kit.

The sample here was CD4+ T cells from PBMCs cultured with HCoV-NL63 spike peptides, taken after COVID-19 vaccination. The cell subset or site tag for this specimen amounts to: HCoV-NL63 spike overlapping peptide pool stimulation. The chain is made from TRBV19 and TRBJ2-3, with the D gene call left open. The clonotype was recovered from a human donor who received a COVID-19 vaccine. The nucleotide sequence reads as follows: TGTGCCAGTAGTAAGGCTGGCAGCACAGATACGCAGTATTTT. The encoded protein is CASSKAGSTDTQYF.